The subject of this entry is one TCR beta chain. The V gene end was trimmed by 3 bases and the J gene end by 3 bases; junction bases not matched to a gene: 4. The CDR3 spans 15 residues. The germline V gene encodes CDR1 LNHNV and CDR2 YYDKDF (reference sequence). As processed by the authors: Estimates of nucleated cell counts were drawn from the amplification of reference gene primers. Measured with immunoSEQ multiplex PCR; TCRdb has only the in-frame clones, and not every one. V and J calls and clone size come straight from that table; D and trimming were deduced from the DNA. The sample yields 100,000 or so clones, approximately 91% seen once. The record originates from a study of blood T cell repertoires in COVID-19. About the research overall: Specimens from acute and convalescent COVID-19 originated in the United States, Italy and Spain. T cells, B-cell-depleted T cells, or PBMCs provided the cDNA or gDNA that served as material.

This TCR derives from a woman aged 60-70 years with acute or convalescent COVID-19. Sequencing was carried out using peripheral blood. The chain employs TRBV15 and TRBJ1-2, with 10 nucleotides matching TRBD1. CDR3 DNA sequence: TGTGCCACCAGCAGGGACAGGGGGGCGGACTATGGCTACACCTTC. Translated: CATSRDRGADYGYTF.